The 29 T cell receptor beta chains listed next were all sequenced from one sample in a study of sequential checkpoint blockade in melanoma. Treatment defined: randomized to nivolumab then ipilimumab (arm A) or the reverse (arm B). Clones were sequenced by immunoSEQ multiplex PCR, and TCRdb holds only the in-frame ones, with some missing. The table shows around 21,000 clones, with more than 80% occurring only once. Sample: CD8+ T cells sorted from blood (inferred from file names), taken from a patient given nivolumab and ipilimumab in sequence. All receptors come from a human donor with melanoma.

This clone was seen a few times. DNA for the CDR3: TGTGCCAGCAGTGAACCTCCGAGCGGGGGCCTCACCGGGGAGCTGTTTTTT. It is translated as CASSEPPSGGLTGELFF. The V call is TRBV6-1, the J call TRBJ2-2; 8 positions agree with TRBD2. V lost 2 bases to trimming and J lost 4 bases; unmatched junction nucleotides: 9. The CDR3 totals 17 residues. Germline CDR1 and CDR2: MNHNS and SASEGT.

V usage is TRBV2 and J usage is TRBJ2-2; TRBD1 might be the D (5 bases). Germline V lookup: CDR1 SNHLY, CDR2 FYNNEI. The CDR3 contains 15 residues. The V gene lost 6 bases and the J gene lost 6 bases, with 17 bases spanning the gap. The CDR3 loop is CASRQVTIGAGELFF. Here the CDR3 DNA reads TGTGCCAGCAGACAGGTCACCATCGGCGCCGGGGAGCTGTTTTTT.

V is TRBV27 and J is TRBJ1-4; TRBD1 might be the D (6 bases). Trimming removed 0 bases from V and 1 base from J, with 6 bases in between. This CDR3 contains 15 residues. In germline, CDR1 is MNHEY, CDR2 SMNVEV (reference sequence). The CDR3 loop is CASSLSRGTNEKLFF. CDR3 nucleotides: TGTGCCAGCAGTTTATCCAGGGGAACTAATGAAAAACTGTTTTTT.

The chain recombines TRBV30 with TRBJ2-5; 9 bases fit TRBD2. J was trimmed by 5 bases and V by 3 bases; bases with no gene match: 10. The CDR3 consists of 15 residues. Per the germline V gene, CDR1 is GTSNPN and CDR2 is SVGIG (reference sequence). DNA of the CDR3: TGTGCCTGGAGAACCGGCGGGGGGGTATATGAGACCCAGTACTTC. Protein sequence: CAWRTGGGVYETQYF.

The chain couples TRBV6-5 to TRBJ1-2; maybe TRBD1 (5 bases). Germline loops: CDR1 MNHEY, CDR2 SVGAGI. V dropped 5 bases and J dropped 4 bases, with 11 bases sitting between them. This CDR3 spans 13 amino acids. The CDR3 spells CASSPGGAYGYTF. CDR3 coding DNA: TGTGCCAGCAGTCCCGGCGGGGCCTATGGCTACACCTTC.

The CDR3 sequence is CSALENEQFF. Written as DNA, the CDR3 is TGCAGTGCTCTGGAGAATGAGCAGTTCTTC. The V and J genes are TRBV20-1 and TRBJ2-1, with unresolved D. Germline CDR1 reads DFQATT; CDR2 reads SNEGSKA (reference sequence). V lost 5 bases and J lost 7, with 6 bases in between. This CDR3 contains 10 residues.

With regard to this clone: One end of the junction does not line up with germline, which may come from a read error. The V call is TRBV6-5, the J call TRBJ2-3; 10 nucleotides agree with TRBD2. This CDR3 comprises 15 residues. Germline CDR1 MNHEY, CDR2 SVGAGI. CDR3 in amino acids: CASSYSIPPLAGATF. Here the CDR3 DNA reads TGTGCCAGCAGTTACTCGATTCCCCCGCTAGCGGGGGCCACTTTT.

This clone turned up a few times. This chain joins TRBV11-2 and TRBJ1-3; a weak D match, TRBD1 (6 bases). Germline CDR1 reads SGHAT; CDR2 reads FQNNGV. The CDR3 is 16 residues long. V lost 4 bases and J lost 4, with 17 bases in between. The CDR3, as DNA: TGTGCCAGCAGCTCGAATACAGGGATTACGGGAAACACCATATATTTT. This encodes CASSSNTGITGNTIYF.

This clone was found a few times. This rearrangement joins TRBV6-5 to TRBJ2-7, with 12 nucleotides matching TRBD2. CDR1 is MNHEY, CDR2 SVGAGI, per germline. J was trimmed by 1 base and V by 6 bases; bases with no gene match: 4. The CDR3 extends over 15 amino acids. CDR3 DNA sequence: TGTGCCAGCAGCCCGGGACTAGCGGGTTCCTACGAGCAGTACTTC. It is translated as CASSPGLAGSYEQYF.

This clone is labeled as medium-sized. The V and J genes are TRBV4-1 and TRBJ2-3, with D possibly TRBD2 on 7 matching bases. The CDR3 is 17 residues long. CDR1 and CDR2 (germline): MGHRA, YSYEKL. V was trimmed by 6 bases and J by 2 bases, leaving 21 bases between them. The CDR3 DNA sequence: TGCGCCAGCAGGTATAGATTCCGGGGGGCCCACACAGATACGCAGTATTTT. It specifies CASRYRFRGAHTDTQYF.

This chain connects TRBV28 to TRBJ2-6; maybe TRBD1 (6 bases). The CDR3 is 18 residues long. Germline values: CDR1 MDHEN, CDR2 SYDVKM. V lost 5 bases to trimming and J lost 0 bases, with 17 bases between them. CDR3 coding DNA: TGTGCCAGCAGTACTCGGGACACTTCCCACTCTGGGGCCAACGTCCTGACTTTC. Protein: CASSTRDTSHSGANVLTF.

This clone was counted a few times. CDR3 DNA sequence: TGCGCCAGCAGCTTGGCCTCTGGGAGCCTTTACGAGCAGTACTTC. Residues: CASSLASGSLYEQYF. The V and J genes are TRBV5-1 and TRBJ2-7, with D perhaps TRBD2 (5 bases). Germline V gene lookup returns CDR1 SGHRS and CDR2 YFSETQ. This CDR3 spans 15 amino acids. Trimming left V 0 bases short and J 4 bases short, with 14 bases between.

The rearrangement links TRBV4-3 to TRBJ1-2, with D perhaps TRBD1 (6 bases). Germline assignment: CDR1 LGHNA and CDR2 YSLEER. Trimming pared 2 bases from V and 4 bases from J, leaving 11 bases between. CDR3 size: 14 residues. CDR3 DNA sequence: TGCGCCAGCAGCCAAAGGTTGGACAGCTATGGCTACACCTTC. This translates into CASSQRLDSYGYTF.

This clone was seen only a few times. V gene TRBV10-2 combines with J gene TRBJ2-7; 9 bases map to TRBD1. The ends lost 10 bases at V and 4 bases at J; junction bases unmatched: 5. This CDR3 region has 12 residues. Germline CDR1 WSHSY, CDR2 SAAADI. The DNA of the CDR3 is TGCGCCACCCGGACAGGGGCGTACGAGCAGTACTTC. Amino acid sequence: CATRTGAYEQYF.

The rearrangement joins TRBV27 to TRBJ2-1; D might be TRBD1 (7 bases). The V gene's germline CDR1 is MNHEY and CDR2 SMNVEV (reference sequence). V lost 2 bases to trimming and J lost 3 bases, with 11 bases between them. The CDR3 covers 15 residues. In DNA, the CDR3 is TGTGCCAGCAGTTTAGGAGGGGGCCTCTACAATGAGCAGTTCTTC. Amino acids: CASSLGGGLYNEQFF.

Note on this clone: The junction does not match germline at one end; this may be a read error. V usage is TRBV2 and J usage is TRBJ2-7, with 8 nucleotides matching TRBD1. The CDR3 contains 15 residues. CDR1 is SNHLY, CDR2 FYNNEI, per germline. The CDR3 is CASSEAGTGYYEQYF. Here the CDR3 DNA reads TGTGCCAGCAGCGAAGCCGGGACAGGTTACTACGAGCAGTACTTC.

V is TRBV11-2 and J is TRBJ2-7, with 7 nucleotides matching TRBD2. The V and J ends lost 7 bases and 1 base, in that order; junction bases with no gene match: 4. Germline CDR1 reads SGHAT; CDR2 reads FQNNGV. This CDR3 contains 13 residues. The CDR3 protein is CASNWGGSYEQYF. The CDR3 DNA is TGTGCCAGCAACTGGGGGGGATCCTACGAGCAGTACTTC.

CDR3 DNA sequence: TGTGCCAGCAGCCGCCCTGCGGTCTACGAGCAGTACTTC. Translated, it gives CASSRPAVYEQYF. The chain is built from TRBV7-9 and TRBJ2-7; D remains unclear. This CDR3 comprises 13 residues. Germline CDR1 reads SEHNR; CDR2 reads FQNEAQ (reference sequence). Between the trimmed V and J ends, which lost 5 bases and 3 bases, there was a span of 11 bases.

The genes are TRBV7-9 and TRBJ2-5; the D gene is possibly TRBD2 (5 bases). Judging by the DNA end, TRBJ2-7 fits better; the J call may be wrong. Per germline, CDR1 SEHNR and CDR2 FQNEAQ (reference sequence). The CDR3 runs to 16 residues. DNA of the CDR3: TGTGCCAGCAGCTTATCCCAAGGGCGGGCCTCCTACGAGCAGTACTTC. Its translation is CASSLSQGRASYEQYF.

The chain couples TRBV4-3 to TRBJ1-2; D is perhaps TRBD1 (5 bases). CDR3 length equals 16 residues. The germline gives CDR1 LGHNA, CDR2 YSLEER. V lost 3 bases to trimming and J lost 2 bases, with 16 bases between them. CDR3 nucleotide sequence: TGCGCCAGCAGCCAGGTCCTATGGGGCGCGAACTATGGCTACACCTTC. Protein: CASSQVLWGANYGYTF.

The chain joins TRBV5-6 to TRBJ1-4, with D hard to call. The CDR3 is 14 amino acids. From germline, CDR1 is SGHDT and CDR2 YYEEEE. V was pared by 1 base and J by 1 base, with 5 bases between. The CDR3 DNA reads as TGTGCCAGCAGCTTGACAGTAACTAATGAAAAACTGTTTTTT. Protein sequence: CASSLTVTNEKLFF.

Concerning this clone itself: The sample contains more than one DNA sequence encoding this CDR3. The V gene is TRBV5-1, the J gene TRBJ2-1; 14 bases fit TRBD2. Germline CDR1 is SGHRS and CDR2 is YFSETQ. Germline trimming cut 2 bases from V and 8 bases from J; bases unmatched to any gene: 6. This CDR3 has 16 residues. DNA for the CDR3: TGCGCCAGCAGCTTTAGACTAGCGGGAGGGCTCGATGAGCAGTTCTTC. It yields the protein CASSFRLAGGLDEQFF. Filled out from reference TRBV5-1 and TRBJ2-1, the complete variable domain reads KAGVTQTPRYLIKTRGQQVTLSCSPISGHRSVSWYQQTPGQGLQFLFEYFSETQRNKGNFPGRFSGRQFSNSRSEMNVSTLELGDSALYLCASSFRLAGGLDEQFFGPGTRLTVL.

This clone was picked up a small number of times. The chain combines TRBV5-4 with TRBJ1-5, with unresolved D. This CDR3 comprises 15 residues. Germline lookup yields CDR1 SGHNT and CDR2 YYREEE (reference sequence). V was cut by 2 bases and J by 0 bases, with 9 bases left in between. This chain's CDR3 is CASSLEGYSNQPQHF. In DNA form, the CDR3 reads TGTGCCAGCAGCTTAGAGGGCTATAGCAATCAGCCCCAGCATTTT.

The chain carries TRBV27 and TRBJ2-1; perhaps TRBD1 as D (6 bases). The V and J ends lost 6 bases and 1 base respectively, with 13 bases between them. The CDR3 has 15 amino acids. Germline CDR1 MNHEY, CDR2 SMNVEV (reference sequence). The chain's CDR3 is CASSESRGSYNEQFF. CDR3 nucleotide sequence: TGTGCCAGCAGCGAATCCAGGGGTTCCTACAATGAGCAGTTCTTC.

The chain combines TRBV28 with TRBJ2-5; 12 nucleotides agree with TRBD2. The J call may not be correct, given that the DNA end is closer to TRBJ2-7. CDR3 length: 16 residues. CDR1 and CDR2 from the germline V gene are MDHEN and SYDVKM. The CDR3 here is CASSYGLAGGDYEQYF. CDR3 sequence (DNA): TGTGCCAGCAGTTACGGCCTAGCGGGGGGGGACTACGAGCAGTACTTC.

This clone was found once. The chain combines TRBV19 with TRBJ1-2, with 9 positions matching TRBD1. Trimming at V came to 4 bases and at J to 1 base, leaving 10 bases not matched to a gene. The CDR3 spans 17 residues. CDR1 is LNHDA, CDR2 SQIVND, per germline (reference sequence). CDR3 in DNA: TGTGCCAGTAGTAGACGGACAGGGGACCCATATAACTATGGCTACACCTTC. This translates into CASSRRTGDPYNYGYTF.

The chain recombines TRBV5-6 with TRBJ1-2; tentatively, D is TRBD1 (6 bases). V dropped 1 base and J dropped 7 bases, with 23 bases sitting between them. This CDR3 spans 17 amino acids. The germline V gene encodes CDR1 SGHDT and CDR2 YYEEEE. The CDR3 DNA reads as TGTGCCAGCAGCTTGTCGGGTCGGGGCAGGGGAGTATCTGGCTACACCTTC. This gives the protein CASSLSGRGRGVSGYTF.

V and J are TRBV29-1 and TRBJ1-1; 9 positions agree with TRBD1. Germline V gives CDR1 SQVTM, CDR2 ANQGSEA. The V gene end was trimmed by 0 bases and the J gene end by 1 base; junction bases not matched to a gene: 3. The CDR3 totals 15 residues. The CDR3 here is CSVEETGGANTEAFF. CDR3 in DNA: TGCAGCGTTGAAGAGACAGGGGGGGCGAACACTGAAGCTTTCTTT.

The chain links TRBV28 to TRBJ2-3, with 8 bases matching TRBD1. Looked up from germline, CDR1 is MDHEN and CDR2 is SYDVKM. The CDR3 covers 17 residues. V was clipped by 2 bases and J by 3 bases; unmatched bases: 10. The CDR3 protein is CASSLPLTGVATDTQYF. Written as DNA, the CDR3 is TGTGCCAGCAGTTTACCCCTGACAGGGGTCGCGACAGATACGCAGTATTTT. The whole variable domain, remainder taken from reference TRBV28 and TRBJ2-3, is DVKVTQSSRYLVKRTGEKVFLECVQDMDHENMFWYRQDPGLGLRLIYFSYDVKMKEKGDIPEGYSVSREKKERFSLILESASTNQTSMYLCASSLPLTGVATDTQYFGPGTRLTVL.